Below, 13 T cell receptor beta chains from the same sample are listed, as sequenced in a study of beta chain features in type 1 diabetes. The study reverse transcribed the entire isolated RNA, so it sequenced expressed TCRB transcripts. Measured with immunoSEQ multiplex PCR; TCRdb has only the in-frame clones, and not every one. Of around 300,000 clones listed, more than 9.5% are singletons. Sequenced sample: naive CD4+ T cells from blood. The origin of the receptors is a woman aged 30 to 39 in good health.

Only a few counts were recorded for this clone. This rearrangement joins TRBV5-1 to TRBJ2-1; TRBD2 matches 7 bases. V shed 4 bases, J shed 3 bases, and the junction held 4 bases outside the gene matches. The CDR3 totals 14 residues. Germline V gene lookup returns CDR1 SGHRS and CDR2 YFSETQ. For the CDR3, the DNA is TGCGCCAGCAGCGGGAGCGGGATCTACAATGAGCAGTTCTTC. Amino acid sequence: CASSGSGIYNEQFF.

The genes are TRBV5-6 and TRBJ2-3; the match to TRBD1 covers 7 bases. V lost 3 bases, J lost 0 bases, and 7 bases stayed unmatched. Per the germline V gene, CDR1 is SGHDT and CDR2 is YYEEEE. The CDR3 contains 16 residues. The CDR3 sequence is CASSWGQPASTDTQYF. The CDR3, as DNA: TGTGCCAGCAGCTGGGGACAGCCTGCTAGCACAGATACGCAGTATTTT.

The CDR3 region has the DNA TGTGCCAGCAGTTTATTCGCGCCCGAAGGAGGAGAGACCCAGTACTTC. It codes for CASSLFAPEGGETQYF. V is TRBV28 and J is TRBJ2-5, with D perhaps TRBD2 (5 bases). V gave up 1 base and J gave up 4 bases, with 16 bases separating them. The CDR3 consists of 16 residues. The germline gives CDR1 MDHEN, CDR2 SYDVKM.

The rearrangement joins TRBV7-3 to TRBJ2-5; D remains unclear. Germline lookup yields CDR1 SGHTA and CDR2 FQGTGA. This CDR3 region has 14 residues. V was trimmed by 0 bases and J by 4 bases, leaving 9 bases between them. The CDR3 loop reads CASSLTYPPETQYF. The CDR3 bases are TGTGCCAGCAGCTTAACGTATCCCCCAGAGACCCAGTACTTC.

This clone was counted only a few times. V gene TRBV29-1 combines with J gene TRBJ1-1; D is uncertain. The V gene's germline CDR1 is SQVTM and CDR2 ANQGSEA. V was clipped by 4 bases and J by 7 bases, with 7 bases between them. The CDR3 has 10 residues. The CDR3 DNA follows: TGCAGCGTTGGTCGAGGTGAAGCTTTCTTT. Protein sequence: CSVGRGEAFF.

The chain uses TRBV28 and TRBJ2-7; 7 bases are a match to TRBD1. CDR1 is MDHEN, CDR2 SYDVKM, per germline. Trimming cost V 1 base and J 5 bases; bases outside gene matches: 5. The CDR3 loop spans 14 amino acids. The CDR3 DNA reads TGTGCCAGCAGTTTATTACAGGGGATCAACGAGCAGTACTTC. This codes for CASSLLQGINEQYF. The full variable domain, its missing parts supplied by reference TRBV28 and TRBJ2-7, is DVKVTQSSRYLVKRTGEKVFLECVQDMDHENMFWYRQDPGLGLRLIYFSYDVKMKEKGDIPEGYSVSREKKERFSLILESASTNQTSMYLCASSLLQGINEQYFGPGTRLTVT.

The chain links TRBV12-5 to TRBJ2-1, with 13 bases matching TRBD2. Trimming at V came to 5 bases and at J to 7 bases, leaving 8 bases not matched to a gene. The CDR3 extends over 16 amino acids. Germline assignment: CDR1 LGHNT and CDR2 FRNRAP. The CDR3 spells CASGPGLAGALNEQFF. In nucleotides, the CDR3 is TGTGCTAGTGGTCCAGGACTAGCGGGAGCTTTAAATGAGCAGTTCTTC.

The CDR3 bases are TGTGCCAGCAGCAAGAGGGGGGACAGCGGGGGTTACACCGGGGAGCTGTTTTTT. This translates into CASSKRGDSGGYTGELFF. The chain employs TRBV11-2 and TRBJ2-2; D possibly corresponds to TRBD2 (8 bases). This CDR3 region has 18 residues. Trimming removed 5 bases at V and 3 bases at J, with 22 bases between. Per germline, CDR1 SGHAT and CDR2 FQNNGV.

This clone was seen more than once but under ten times. The rearrangement links TRBV7-3 to TRBJ2-5; 7 bases align to TRBD2. Losses at the gene ends were 3 bases for V and 5 bases for J; bases not matched to a gene: 3. The CDR3 extends over 13 amino acids. Germline CDR1 SGHTA, CDR2 FQGTGA. The CDR3 is CASSFQGGETQYF. The CDR3 DNA reads as TGTGCCAGCAGCTTTCAGGGAGGGGAGACCCAGTACTTC.

This clone was observed a handful of times. The chain links TRBV28 to TRBJ2-1; 13 bases line up with TRBD2. Germline CDR1 MDHEN, CDR2 SYDVKM. The CDR3 sequence is 13 residues long. Trimming took 6 bases from V and 14 from J; bases not matched to a gene: 7. The CDR3 region has the DNA TGTGCCAGCAGCCGGACTAGCGGGAGATTTAAGTTCTTC. It is translated as CASSRTSGRFKFF.

This chain uses TRBV7-3 with TRBJ2-1; D is perhaps TRBD2 (5 bases). The ends were cut back, 5 bases at V and 4 bases at J, with 18 bases in the middle. This CDR3 contains 16 residues. Looked up from germline, CDR1 is SGHTA and CDR2 is FQGTGA. The CDR3 DNA follows: TGTGCCAGCAGCCCCCGGAGAGGGAACACATACAATGAGCAGTTCTTC. This sequence encodes CASSPRRGNTYNEQFF.

This clone was found a few times. This rearrangement joins TRBV28 to TRBJ2-3; no clear D. The CDR3 extends over 13 amino acids. Germline-derived CDR1 and CDR2 are MDHEN and SYDVKM. Trimming took off 3 bases at V and 4 bases at J, with 8 bases between the two ends. This CDR3 reads CASSFSAADTQYF. The CDR3 DNA reads TGTGCCAGCAGTTTTTCCGCGGCAGATACGCAGTATTTT.

This clone was counted only a few times. Mismatch with germline at one junction end may stem from a read error. V gene TRBV7-7 combines with J gene TRBJ2-5; D is unclear. CDR1 and CDR2 (germline): SSHAT, FNYEAQ (reference sequence). This CDR3 contains 13 residues. CDR3: CASSFSSSETQYF. CDR3 nucleotides: TGTGCTAGCAGCTTTTCTAGTTCTGAGACCCAGTACTTC.